The entry below gives a single T cell receptor beta chain sequence along with its context. Antigen specificity is unknown. This sample stems from a study of T cells expressing NK-cell markers. Study information: Cells sorted as CD3+CD56+NKG2C+, CD3+CD56+NKG2C- and CD3+CD56-NKG2C+ T cells supplied the TCR beta repertoires.

General observations from the study: Roughly 6 donors showed dominant NKG2C+ clonotypes comprising about 1.0-7.0% of their CD8+ T cells. The leading position in the CD3+CD56-NKG2C+ fraction of a handful of donors also went to these clonotypes.

5'RACE template switching with UMIs generated TCR beta cDNA. TCRdb re-called the 5' RACE reads and catalogs CDR3 proteins one per entry, DNA excluded. Found here are over 150,000 distinct CDR3 sequences; the top ten clones hold 20% to 25%. The CDR3 length is 14 residues. Germline values: CDR1 ENHRY, CDR2 SYGVKD. The chain carries TRBV10-3 and TRBJ2-3. The TCR was taken from a man aged 18-70 years in good health. Sequenced material: blood T cells: a sorted CD56 or NKG2C T cell subset, CD4+ or CD8+ T cells, or bulk PBMC T cells (not recorded which). The CDR3 region is CAISPLWNTDTQYF.